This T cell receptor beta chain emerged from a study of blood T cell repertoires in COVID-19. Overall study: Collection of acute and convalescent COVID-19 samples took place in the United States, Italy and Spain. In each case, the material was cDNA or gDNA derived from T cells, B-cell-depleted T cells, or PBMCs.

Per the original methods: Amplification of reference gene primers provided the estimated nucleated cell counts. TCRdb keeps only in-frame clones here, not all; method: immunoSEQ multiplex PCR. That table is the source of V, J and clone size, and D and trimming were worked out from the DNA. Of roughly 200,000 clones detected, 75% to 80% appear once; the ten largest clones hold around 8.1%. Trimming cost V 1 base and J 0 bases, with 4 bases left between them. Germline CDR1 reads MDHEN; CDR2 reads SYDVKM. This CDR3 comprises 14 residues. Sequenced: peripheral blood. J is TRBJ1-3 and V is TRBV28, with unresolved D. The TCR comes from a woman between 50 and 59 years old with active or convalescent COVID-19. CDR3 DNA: TGTGCCAGCAGTTTATACAGCTCTGGAAACACCATATATTTT. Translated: CASSLYSSGNTIYF.